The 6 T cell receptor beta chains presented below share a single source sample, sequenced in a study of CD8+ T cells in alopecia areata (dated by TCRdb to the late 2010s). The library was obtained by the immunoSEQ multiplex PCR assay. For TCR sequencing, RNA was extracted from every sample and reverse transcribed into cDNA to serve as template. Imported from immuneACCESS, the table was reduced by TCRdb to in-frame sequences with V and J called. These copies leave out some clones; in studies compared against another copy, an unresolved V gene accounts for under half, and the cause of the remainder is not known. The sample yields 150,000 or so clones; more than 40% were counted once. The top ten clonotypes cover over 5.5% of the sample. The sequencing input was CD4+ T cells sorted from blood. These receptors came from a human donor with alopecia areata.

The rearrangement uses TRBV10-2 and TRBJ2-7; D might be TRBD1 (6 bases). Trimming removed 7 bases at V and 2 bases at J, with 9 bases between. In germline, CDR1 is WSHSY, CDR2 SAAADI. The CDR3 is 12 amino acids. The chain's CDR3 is CASKGETYEQYF. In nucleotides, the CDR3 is TGCGCCAGCAAGGGGGAAACCTACGAGCAGTACTTC.

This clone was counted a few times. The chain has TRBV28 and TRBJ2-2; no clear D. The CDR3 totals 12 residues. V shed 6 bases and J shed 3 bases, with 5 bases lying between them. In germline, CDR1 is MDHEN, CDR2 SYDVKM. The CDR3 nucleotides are TGTGCCAGCAGAAGGGACACCGGGGAGCTGTTTTTT. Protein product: CASRRDTGELFF. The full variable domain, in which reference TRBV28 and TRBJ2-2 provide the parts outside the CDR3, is DVKVTQSSRYLVKRTGEKVFLECVQDMDHENMFWYRQDPGLGLRLIYFSYDVKMKEKGDIPEGYSVSREKKERFSLILESASTNQTSMYLCASRRDTGELFFGEGSRLTVL.

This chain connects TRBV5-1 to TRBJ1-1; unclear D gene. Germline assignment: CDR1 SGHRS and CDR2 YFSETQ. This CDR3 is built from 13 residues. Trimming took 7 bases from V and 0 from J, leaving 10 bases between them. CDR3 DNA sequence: TGCGCCAGCGGAATCGAGGTGAACACTGAAGCTTTCTTT. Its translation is CASGIEVNTEAFF.

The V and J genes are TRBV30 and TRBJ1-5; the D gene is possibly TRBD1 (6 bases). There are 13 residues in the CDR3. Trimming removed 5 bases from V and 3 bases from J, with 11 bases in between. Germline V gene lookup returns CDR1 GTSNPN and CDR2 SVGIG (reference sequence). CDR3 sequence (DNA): TGTGCCTGGTCGGACAGCTTCAATCAGCCCCAGCATTTT. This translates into CAWSDSFNQPQHF. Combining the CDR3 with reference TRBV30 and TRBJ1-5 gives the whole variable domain SQTIHQWPATLVQPVGSPLSLECTVEGTSNPNLYWYRQAAGRGLQLLFYSVGIGQISSEVPQNLSASRPQDRQFILSSKKLLLSDSGFYLCAWSDSFNQPQHFGDGTRLSIL.

The CDR3 is CSSFVGTGDTNGYTF. CDR3 nucleotides: TGCAGCTCTTTCGTCGGGACAGGGGACACGAATGGCTACACCTTC. The chain combines TRBV29-1 with TRBJ1-2; 10 bases map to TRBD1. The ends lost 8 bases at V and 6 bases at J; junction bases unmatched: 15. Germline CDR1 reads SQVTM; CDR2 reads ANQGSEA. The CDR3 extends over 15 amino acids.

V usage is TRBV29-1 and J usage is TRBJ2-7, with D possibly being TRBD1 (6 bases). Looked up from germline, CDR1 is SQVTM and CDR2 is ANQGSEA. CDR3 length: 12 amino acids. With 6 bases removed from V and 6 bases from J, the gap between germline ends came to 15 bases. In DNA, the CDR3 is TGCAGCGTCCTTACACAGGGATTCGAGCAGTACTTC. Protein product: CSVLTQGFEQYF.